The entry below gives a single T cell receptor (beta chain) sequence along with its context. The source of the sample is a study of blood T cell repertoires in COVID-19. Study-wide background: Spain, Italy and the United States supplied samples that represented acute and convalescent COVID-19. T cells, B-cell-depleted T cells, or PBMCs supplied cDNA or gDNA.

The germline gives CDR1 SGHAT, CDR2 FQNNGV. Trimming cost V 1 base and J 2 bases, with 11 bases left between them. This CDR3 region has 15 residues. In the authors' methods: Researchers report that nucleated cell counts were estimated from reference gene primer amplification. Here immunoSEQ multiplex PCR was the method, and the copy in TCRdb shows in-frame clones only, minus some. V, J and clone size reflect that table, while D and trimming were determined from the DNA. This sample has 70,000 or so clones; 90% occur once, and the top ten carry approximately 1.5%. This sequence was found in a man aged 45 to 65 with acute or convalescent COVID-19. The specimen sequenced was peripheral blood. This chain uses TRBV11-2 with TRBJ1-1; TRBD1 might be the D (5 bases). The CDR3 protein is CASSLGAGRNTEAFF. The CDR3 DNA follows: TGTGCCAGCAGCTTAGGGGCAGGGCGTAACACTGAAGCTTTCTTT. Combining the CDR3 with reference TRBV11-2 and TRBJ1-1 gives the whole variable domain EAGVAQSPRYKIIEKRQSVAFWCNPISGHATLYWYQQILGQGPKLLIQFQNNGVVDDSQLPKDRFSAERLKGVDSTLKIQPAKLEDSAVYLCASSLGAGRNTEAFFGQGTRLTVV.